The entry below describes one TCR beta chain. What it recognizes is unknown. This sample is drawn from a study of cytomegalovirus exposure and HLA in healthy donors. Points from the study as a whole: Reportedly, diagnosis of cytomegalovirus status by the classifier showed high specificity and sensitivity. Researchers catalogued around 150 TCR beta chains as cytomegalovirus-associated.

Assay: immunoSEQ multiplex PCR; the TCRdb copy retains only in-frame clones and omits some. The sample contains 130,000 or so clones, more than 80% of which appear only once. Among the 90 to 150 subjects of the validation cohort, separate from the roughly 700-subject first cohort, were the donors. The CDR3 runs to 16 residues. Germline V CDR1 and CDR2: SEHNR, FQNEAQ (reference sequence). The junction had 9 bases not matched to a gene; V was cut back by 5 bases and J by 2 bases. The TCR originated in a woman in her 30s in good health and CMV-seropositive. The sequencing input was PBMCs. J is TRBJ2-5 and V is TRBV7-9; 9 bases map to TRBD2. The CDR3 bases are TGTGCCAGCAGCCCCGGGACTAGCAGACTACAAGAGACCCAGTACTTC. This sequence encodes CASSPGTSRLQETQYF.